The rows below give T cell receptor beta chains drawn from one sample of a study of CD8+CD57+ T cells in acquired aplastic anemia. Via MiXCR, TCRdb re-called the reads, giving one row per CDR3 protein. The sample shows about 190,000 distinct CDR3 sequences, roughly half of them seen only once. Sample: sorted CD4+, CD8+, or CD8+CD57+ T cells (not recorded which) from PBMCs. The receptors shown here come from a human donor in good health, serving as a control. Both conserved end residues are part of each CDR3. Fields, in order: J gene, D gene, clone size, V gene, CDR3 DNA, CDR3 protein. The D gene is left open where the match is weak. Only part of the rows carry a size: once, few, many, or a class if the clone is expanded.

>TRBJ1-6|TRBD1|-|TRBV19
TGTGCCAGTAGCGACAGGGGGAATTCACCCCTCCACTTT
CASSDRGNSPLHF
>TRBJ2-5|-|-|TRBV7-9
TGTGCCAGCAGCTTACGGGCGGCAGAAGAGACCCAGTACTTC
CASSLRAAEETQYF
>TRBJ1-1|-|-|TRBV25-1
TGTGCCAGCAGTTACTCCGGGACCCATAACACTGAAGCTTTCTTT
CASSYSGTHNTEAFF
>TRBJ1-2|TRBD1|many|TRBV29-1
TGCAGCGCCTTCAGGGGGGACAGTTCTAACTATGGCTACACCTTC
CSAFRGDSSNYGYTF
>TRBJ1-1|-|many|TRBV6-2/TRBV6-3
TGTGCCAGCAGTTACCTAGGACAGACCACTGAAGCTTTCTTT
CASSYLGQTTEAFF
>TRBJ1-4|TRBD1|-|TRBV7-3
TGTGCCAGCAGCTTAGGACAGGGAGGGGATCAAAAACTGTTTTTT
CASSLGQGGDQKLFF
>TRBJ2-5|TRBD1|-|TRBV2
TGTGCCAGCAAGGGGGCCCGAGGAGTAAAGGGTAAAGAGACCCAGTACTTC
CASKGARGVKGKETQYF
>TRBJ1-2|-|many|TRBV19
TGTGCCAGTAGTCGGTCGGGGGAGTATGGCTACACCTTC
CASSRSGEYGYTF
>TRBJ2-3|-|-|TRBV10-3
TGTGCCATCAGTGAGGCCCCTATCACAGATACGCAGTATTTT
CAISEAPITDTQYF
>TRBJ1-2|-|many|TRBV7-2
TGTGCCAGCAGCACCCAGACACTGAACTATGGCTACACCTTC
CASSTQTLNYGYTF
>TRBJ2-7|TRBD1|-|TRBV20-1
TGCAGTGCTATACCGGGACAGGGGACCTACGAGCAGTACTTC
CSAIPGQGTYEQYF
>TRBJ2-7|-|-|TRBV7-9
TGTGCCAGCAGCTTACCCGCCGGCGAGCAGTACTTC
CASSLPAGEQYF
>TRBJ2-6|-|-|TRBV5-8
TGTGCCAGCAGCTCCCTACAGGGGGCCAACGTCCTGACTTTC
CASSSLQGANVLTF
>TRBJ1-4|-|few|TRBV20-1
TGCAGTGCTAGCCAAACTAATGAAAAACTGTTTTTT
CSASQTNEKLFF
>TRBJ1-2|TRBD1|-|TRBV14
TGTGCCAGCAGCCAAGATATACAGGGGGCAGAGGGCTACACCTTC
CASSQDIQGAEGYTF
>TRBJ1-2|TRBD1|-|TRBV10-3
TGTGCCATCAGTGACGGACAGGGAAACTATGGCTACACCTTC
CAISDGQGNYGYTF
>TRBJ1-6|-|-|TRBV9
TGTACCTGCAGCGTAGGGGTGGCCTCACCCCTCCACTTT
CTCSVGVASPLHF
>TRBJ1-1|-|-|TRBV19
TGTGCCAGTAGTATTCGCCTACGCAACACTGAAGCTTTCTTT
CASSIRLRNTEAFF
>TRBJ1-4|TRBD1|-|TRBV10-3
TGTGCCATCAGGGAAACCTCAGGGACAGCTAATGAAAAACTGTTTTTT
CAIRETSGTANEKLFF
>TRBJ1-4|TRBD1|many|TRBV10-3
TGTGCCATCAGTCCGTCGACAGGGACTAATGAAAAACTGTTTTTT
CAISPSTGTNEKLFF
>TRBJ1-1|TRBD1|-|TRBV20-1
TGCAGTGCTGTCGACAGGGCCGCGAACACTGAAGCTTTCTTT
CSAVDRAANTEAFF
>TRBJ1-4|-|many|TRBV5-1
TGCGCCAGCAGCCCCTCGGGCGCTAATGAAAAACTGTTTTTT
CASSPSGANEKLFF
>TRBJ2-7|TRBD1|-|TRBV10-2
TGCGCCAGCAACGCCGGGACAGTTTCGAACCACGAGCAGTACTTC
CASNAGTVSNHEQYF
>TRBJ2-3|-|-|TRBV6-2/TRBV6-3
TGTGCCAGCGGTTTTGAGCCCGGGACCAACACAGATACGCAGTATTTT
CASGFEPGTNTDTQYF
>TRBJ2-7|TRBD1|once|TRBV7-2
TGCGCCAGCAGCCAAGCGGACAGGGCCTACGAGCAGTACTTC
CASSQADRAYEQYF
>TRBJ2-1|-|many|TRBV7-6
TGTGCCAGCAGCTTAGTTCTGGGAATGGGCAATGAGCAGTTCTTC
CASSLVLGMGNEQFF
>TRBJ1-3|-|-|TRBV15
TGTGCCACCAGCCTCAGGGACTCTGGAAACACCATATATTTT
CATSLRDSGNTIYF
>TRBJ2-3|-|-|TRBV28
TGTGCCGGCGTTTCAGGAGATACGCAGTATTTT
CAGVSGDTQYF
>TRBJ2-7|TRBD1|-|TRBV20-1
TGCAGTGTTAGACAGGGGCAGGGGAAGGGCGCCTACGAGCAGTACTTC
CSVRQGQGKGAYEQYF
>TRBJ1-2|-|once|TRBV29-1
-
CSVGAGAGNTF
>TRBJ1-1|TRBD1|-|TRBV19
TGTGCCAGTAGCCCTACAGGGGGAAACACTGAAGCTTTCTTT
CASSPTGGNTEAFF
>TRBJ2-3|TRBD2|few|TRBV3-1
TGTGCCAGCAGCCAAAGAGGTCTAGCGGTACGGAATCCGTATTTT
CASSQRGLAVRNPYF
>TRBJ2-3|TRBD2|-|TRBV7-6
TGTGCCAGCAGCTTAGCTAGCGGTGGGACTAGCGGGGGGACACCCACAGATACGCAGTATTTT
CASSLASGGTSGGTPTDTQYF
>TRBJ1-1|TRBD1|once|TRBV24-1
TGTGCCACCAGTGCATCGGGCGGACAGGGCGTCACTGAAGCTTTCTTT
CATSASGGQGVTEAFF
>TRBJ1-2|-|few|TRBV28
TGTGCCAGCAGTTTTCTTGACTATGGCTACACCTTC
CASSFLDYGYTF
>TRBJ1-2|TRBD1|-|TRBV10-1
TGTGCCAGCAGCAAACTCAGGGGGAACTATGGCTACACCTTC
CASSKLRGNYGYTF
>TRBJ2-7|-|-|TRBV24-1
TGTGCCACCAGTGACCAGGTTTCGTGTGTTGCGGGCTACGAGCAGTACTTC
CATSDQVSCVAGYEQYF
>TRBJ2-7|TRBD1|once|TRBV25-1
TGTGCCAGCAGTGGAACCTGGGACAGGGGATCCTACGAGCAGTACTTC
CASSGTWDRGSYEQYF
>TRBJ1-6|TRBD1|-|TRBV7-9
TGTGCCAGCAGCTTTCCGGGACAGGGTTATTCACCCCTCCACTTT
CASSFPGQGYSPLHF
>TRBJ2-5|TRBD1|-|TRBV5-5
TGCGCCAGCAGCACACAGGGGAAGGAGACCCAGTACTTC
CASSTQGKETQYF
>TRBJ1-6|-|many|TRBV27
TGTGCCAGCAGTTTATTCCGCACCCCAAATTCACCCCTCCACTTT
CASSLFRTPNSPLHF
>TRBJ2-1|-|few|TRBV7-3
TGTGCCAGCAGTTCCCAATCAGGGTATGAGCAGTTCTTC
CASSSQSGYEQFF
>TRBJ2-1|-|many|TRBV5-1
TGCGCCAGCAGCTTGGGGGAGTTTAATGAGCAGTTCTTC
CASSLGEFNEQFF